A single sample is the source of the 29 T cell receptor beta chains below, sequenced in a study of T-cell memory formation after mild COVID-19. TCRdb re-derived calls from the 5' RACE reads in MiXCR, one entry per CDR3 protein. The sample holds 550,000 to 600,000 distinct CDR3 sequences; approximately 21% are singletons and the top ten take around 7.7%. Material for sequencing was PBMCs or a T cell subset sorted from them (not recorded which). These receptors all stem from an adult woman who had mild COVID-19 (a few samples of this study predate the infection). Cell type and time point are not known.

This rearrangement joins TRBV20-1 to TRBJ2-1, with TRBD2 as a possible D gene (6 bases). The CDR3 has 14 amino acids. Trimming took off 3 bases at V and 4 bases at J, with 13 bases between the two ends. Germline assignment: CDR1 DFQATT and CDR2 SNEGSKA (reference sequence). CDR3 region: CSASLAGRYNEQFF. The CDR3 nucleotides read TGCAGTGCTAGCCTGGCGGGGAGGTACAATGAGCAGTTCTTC.

The J gene is TRBJ2-2, the V gene TRBV20-1; no clear D gene. CDR3 size: 11 residues. Germline assignment: CDR1 DFQATT and CDR2 SNEGSKA (reference sequence). V gave up 6 bases and J gave up 7 bases, with 9 bases separating them. The CDR3 loop reads CSAPVGGELFF. The CDR3 region has the DNA TGCAGTGCACCGGTAGGCGGGGAGCTGTTTTTT.

This clonotype occurred a few times. V usage is TRBV12-3 or TRBV12-4 and J usage is TRBJ1-5, with TRBD1 matching 7 bases. With 3 bases clipped from V and 2 bases from J, the junction kept 7 bases outside the gene matches. The CDR3 totals 16 residues. CDR3 DNA: TGTGCCAGCAGTTTTAGCGGGACAGTCGGCAATCAGCCCCAGCATTTT. It translates to CASSFSGTVGNQPQHF.

The chain uses TRBV7-9 and TRBJ2-7; D ambiguous. V was trimmed by 5 bases and J by 0 bases, leaving 14 bases between them. The length of the CDR3 is 15 residues. CDR1 is SEHNR and CDR2 is FQNEAQ in the germline V gene (reference sequence). The CDR3 nucleotides read TGTGCCAGCAGCCCCGGGCGGATGAGCTCCTACGAGCAGTACTTC. It codes for CASSPGRMSSYEQYF.

This clonotype was observed a few times. The gene calls are TRBV12-3 or TRBV12-4 and TRBJ1-2; no reliable D call. With 4 bases removed from V and 8 bases from J, the gap between germline ends came to 8 bases. The CDR3 has 11 residues. The DNA for the CDR3 is TGTGCCAGCAGTTACAGTGGGGGCTACACCTTC. This encodes CASSYSGGYTF.

The chain carries TRBV9 and TRBJ2-3; tentatively, D is TRBD2 (5 bases). The germline V gene has CDR1 SGDLS and CDR2 YYNGEE. Trimming took off 4 bases at V and 2 bases at J, with 17 bases between the two ends. The CDR3 consists of 16 residues. The CDR3 DNA reads TGTGCCAGCAGCCCGAAGGACTTCCCACTCACAGATACGCAGTATTTT. Translating it yields CASSPKDFPLTDTQYF.

The chain combines TRBV18 with TRBJ1-1; 9 bases agree with TRBD1. From germline, CDR1 is KGHSH and CDR2 LQKENI. The CDR3 loop spans 14 amino acids. Unmatched junction bases numbered 9, after V lost 6 bases and J lost 7 bases. The CDR3 region has the DNA TGTGCCAGCTCTCCCAGGACAGGGGTGGGTGAAGCTTTCTTT. Protein: CASSPRTGVGEAFF.

The chain has TRBV29-1 and TRBJ2-7; D not certain. With 6 bases removed from V and 7 bases from J, the gap between germline ends came to 19 bases. The length of the CDR3 is 13 residues. In germline, CDR1 is SQVTM, CDR2 ANQGSEA. In DNA form, the CDR3 reads TGCAGCGTGACGACTGCAACATTGGGAGAGCAGTACTTC. This sequence encodes CSVTTATLGEQYF.

As DNA, the CDR3 is TGTGCCATCAGTGTGGGGGCGACTGAAGCTTTCTTT. It encodes CAISVGATEAFF. This rearrangement joins TRBV10-3 to TRBJ1-1; a possible D gene is TRBD1 (6 bases). Trimming removed 4 bases at V and 5 bases at J, with 8 bases between. The CDR3 is made up of 12 amino acids. Germline CDR1 reads ENHRY; CDR2 reads SYGVKD.

The rearrangement uses TRBV20-1 and TRBJ2-3; perhaps TRBD2 as D (5 bases). The CDR3 runs 12 residues. CDR1 and CDR2 (germline): DFQATT, SNEGSKA (reference sequence). V shed 7 bases and J shed 2 bases, with 10 bases lying between them. The CDR3 DNA follows: TGCAGTGAGGCAGCGGCCACAGATACGCAGTATTTT. Its translation is CSEAAATDTQYF.

The CDR3 loop is CATSDSTFSSGNTIYF. The CDR3 DNA is TGTGCCACCAGTGATTCGACATTCAGCTCTGGAAACACCATATATTTT. The chain couples TRBV24-1 to TRBJ1-3; no reliable D call. The CDR3 is made up of 16 amino acids. The V gene's germline CDR1 is KGHDR and CDR2 SFDVKD. Trimming left V 2 bases short and J 0 bases short, with 10 bases between.

The V call is TRBV10-3, the J call TRBJ2-7; D gene uncertain. From germline, CDR1 is ENHRY and CDR2 SYGVKD. The CDR3 spans 12 residues. V dropped 4 bases and J dropped 2 bases, with 6 bases sitting between them. DNA for the CDR3: TGTGCCATCAGTGGGCCCACCTACGAGCAGTACTTC. Translating it yields CAISGPTYEQYF.

This sequence joins TRBV4-1 and TRBJ2-7; no clear D gene. Looked up from germline, CDR1 is MGHRA and CDR2 is YSYEKL. Trimming stripped 0 bases from V and 2 bases from J, with 8 bases between. The CDR3 contains 14 residues. DNA for the CDR3: TGCGCCAGCAGCCAAGATTGGGTAACCTACGAGCAGTACTTC. Translated, it gives CASSQDWVTYEQYF.

The V and J genes are TRBV5-6 and TRBJ1-1; D might be TRBD1 (5 bases). Germline CDR1 SGHDT, CDR2 YYEEEE. CDR3 length equals 15 residues. The V end was cut by 4 bases, the J end by 2 bases, with 15 bases between. The CDR3 sequence is CASSPTDRVNTEAFF. DNA for the CDR3: TGTGCCAGCAGCCCAACTGACAGAGTTAACACTGAAGCTTTCTTT.

V gene TRBV10-3 combines with J gene TRBJ2-3; TRBD2 aligns across 9 bases. This CDR3 is built from 15 residues. Germline lookup yields CDR1 ENHRY and CDR2 SYGVKD. Trimming removed 2 bases from V and 4 bases from J; junction bases left unmatched: 4. This chain's CDR3 is CAISEGGGAADTQYF. CDR3 coding DNA: TGTGCCATCAGTGAGGGCGGGGGGGCCGCAGATACGCAGTATTTT.

The V call is TRBV5-1, the J call TRBJ1-2; TRBD1 aligns across 9 bases. This CDR3 comprises 16 residues. With V trimmed by 4 bases and J by 2 bases, 9 bases remained unmatched. Germline V lookup: CDR1 SGHRS, CDR2 YFSETQ. This CDR3 reads CASSPRGTGTNYGYTF. CDR3 DNA sequence: TGCGCCAGCAGCCCTCGTGGGACAGGGACCAACTATGGCTACACCTTC.

The rearrangement links TRBV12-5 to TRBJ2-3, with 11 bases lining up with TRBD2. The CDR3 sequence is 17 residues long. V shed 6 bases, J shed 0 bases, and the junction held 8 bases outside the gene matches. Looked up from germline, CDR1 is LGHNT and CDR2 is FRNRAP. CDR3 protein: CASGPGTSGLSTDTQYF. The CDR3, as DNA: TGTGCTAGTGGCCCTGGGACTAGCGGATTAAGCACAGATACGCAGTATTTT.

This clonotype was counted only a few times. The CDR3 DNA follows: TGTGCCACCAGCAGAGGAGGTGCAACTAATGAAAAACTGTTTTTT. Translated: CATSRGGATNEKLFF. V gene TRBV15 combines with J gene TRBJ1-4; no definite D call. The CDR3 is 15 residues long. V was cut by 1 base and J by 0 bases, with 6 bases left in between. Germline V gene lookup returns CDR1 LNHNV and CDR2 YYDKDF (reference sequence).

This clonotype has only a few counts. The chain uses TRBV12-3 or TRBV12-4 and TRBJ2-3, with D perhaps TRBD2 (7 bases). This CDR3 has 14 residues. V was shortened by 7 bases and J by 5 bases, with 16 bases between the two germline ends. DNA of the CDR3: TGTGCCAGCAACTGGGGGGGGCTGGGAGATACGCAGTATTTT. Translated: CASNWGGLGDTQYF.

This chain uses TRBV12-3 or TRBV12-4 with TRBJ1-1, with D unclear. The CDR3 runs 14 residues. V gave up 2 bases and J gave up 4 bases, with 11 bases separating them. The CDR3 sequence: CASSLRRAGTEAFF. CDR3 in DNA: TGTGCCAGCAGTTTAAGGAGGGCGGGCACTGAAGCTTTCTTT.

This clonotype was detected only a few times. This chain connects TRBV24-1 to TRBJ2-5; TRBD1 aligns across 9 bases. V lost 4 bases to trimming and J lost 5 bases; unmatched junction nucleotides: 10. Germline CDR1 is KGHDR and CDR2 is SFDVKD. The CDR3 extends over 16 amino acids. The CDR3 nucleotides are TGTGCCACCAGTGACCGCGAGAGGACAGGGGCGGAGACCCAGTACTTC. It yields the protein CATSDRERTGAETQYF.

This clonotype was recorded a few times. The chain joins TRBV18 to TRBJ2-7; 10 positions agree with TRBD1. This CDR3 spans 13 amino acids. Germline-derived CDR1 and CDR2 are KGHSH and LQKENI. J gave up 7 bases and V 2 bases, and 2 bases lay outside the gene matches. Here the CDR3 DNA reads TGTGCCAGCTCACCAGGGACAGGGGTTGAGCAGTACTTC. Encoded protein: CASSPGTGVEQYF.

This clonotype was observed a single time. The J gene is TRBJ1-1, the V gene TRBV24-1; possibly TRBD1 for D (6 bases). The germline CDR1 and CDR2 sequences are KGHDR and SFDVKD. V was cut by 2 bases and J by 0 bases, with 9 bases left in between. The length of the CDR3 is 15 residues. CDR3 loop: CATSDSGDLNTEAFF. CDR3 in DNA: TGTGCCACCAGTGATTCAGGGGATTTGAACACTGAAGCTTTCTTT.

This clonotype was seen more than once but under ten times. The CDR3 loop reads CAWSTEGQGNSPLHF. The CDR3 DNA sequence: TGTGCCTGGTCTACGGAGGGCCAGGGTAATTCACCCCTCCACTTT. The chain links TRBV30 to TRBJ1-6, with D possibly TRBD1 on 5 matching bases. V was clipped by 5 bases and J by 6 bases, with 17 bases between them. This CDR3 has 15 residues. Germline CDR1 GTSNPN, CDR2 SVGIG (reference sequence).

This clonotype was recorded a few times. The chain combines TRBV5-1 with TRBJ2-2, with D perhaps TRBD1 (5 bases). The CDR3 length is 17 residues. The V end lost 5 bases, the J end lost 1 base, and 18 bases lay between the germline ends. Germline V lookup: CDR1 SGHRS, CDR2 YFSETQ. The CDR3 bases are TGCGCCAGCAGAACTTGGACACGAGCGTTGAACACCGGGGAGCTGTTTTTT. It yields the protein CASRTWTRALNTGELFF.

The chain joins TRBV4-1 to TRBJ2-6; tentative D call: TRBD1 (5 bases). Trimming stripped 2 bases from V and 4 bases from J, with 9 bases between. Germline values: CDR1 MGHRA, CDR2 YSYEKL. The CDR3 spans 15 residues. CDR3 DNA sequence: TGCGCCAGCAGCCAACAGGGTTGGGGGGCCAACGTCCTGACTTTC. This sequence encodes CASSQQGWGANVLTF.

This clonotype was detected many times. The chain carries TRBV4-1 and TRBJ1-5; the D gene is possibly TRBD1 (5 bases). Germline V gene data show CDR1 as MGHRA and CDR2 as YSYEKL. V lost 0 bases and J 6 bases, leaving 15 bases between the germline ends. The CDR3 consists of 16 residues. Here the CDR3 reads CASSQDNTGAAQPQHF. The CDR3 DNA follows: TGCGCCAGCAGCCAAGATAATACCGGGGCCGCTCAGCCCCAGCATTTT.

The V gene is TRBV5-1, the J gene TRBJ1-4; 8 positions agree with TRBD1. Germline loops: CDR1 SGHRS, CDR2 YFSETQ. The CDR3 covers 17 residues. V shed 7 bases and J 0 bases; nucleotides not matched to a gene: 11. CDR3 nucleotide sequence: TGCGCCAGCGGACCCAGGGGGCTCTCTGCAACTAATGAAAAACTGTTTTTT. Encoded protein: CASGPRGLSATNEKLFF.

There are a few counts of this clonotype. The chain couples TRBV5-4 to TRBJ1-2; D call uncertain. Per the germline V gene, CDR1 is SGHNT and CDR2 is YYREEE (reference sequence). Between the trimmed V and J ends, which lost 3 bases and 8 bases, there was a span of 11 bases. The CDR3 has 12 residues. The CDR3: CASSSYTSGYTF. CDR3 DNA sequence: TGTGCCAGCAGCTCTTATACGTCGGGCTACACCTTC.